Listed below are T cell receptor beta chains from one sample, sequenced in a study of OX40 agonist ivuxolimab in advanced cancers. Libraries were prepared by immunoSEQ multiplex PCR; TCRdb keeps only in-frame clonotypes and omits some of them. The sample lists approximately 79,000 clones, over 80% seen once, with approximately 8.6% in the top ten. Sequenced material: CD4+ or CD8+ T cells sorted from blood, taken in a trial of the OX40 agonist ivuxolimab. The receptor source for this set is an adult with an advanced solid tumor such as melanoma, head and neck, liver or kidney cancer. The CDR3 runs from the conserved cysteine through the conserved F or W. Fields, in order: V gene, D gene, clone size, J gene, CDR3 DNA, CDR3 protein. D genes are given only for firm matches. Clone size is given for some rows only: seen once, a few or many times, or a class if the clone is expanded.

>TRBV7-9|-|-|TRBJ2-2
TGTGCCAGCAGCTTAATAGACAGCGTGCCGAACACCGGGGAGCTGTTTTTT
CASSLIDSVPNTGELFF
>TRBV27|-|-|TRBJ2-2
TGTGCCAGCAGTTTATCTGTCGGTTTAGGGACATCGAACACCGGGGAGCTGTTTTTT
CASSLSVGLGTSNTGELFF
>TRBV6-5|-|-|TRBJ1-1
TGTGCCACCCGTCGGGTGTCCACTGAAGCTTTCTTT
CATRRVSTEAFF
>TRBV5-1|TRBD1|-|TRBJ2-7
TGCGCCAGCAGCAGCCAGGACAGGGGCCCCTACGAGCAGTACTTC
CASSSQDRGPYEQYF
>TRBV5-4|TRBD2|-|TRBJ2-3
TGTGCCAGCAGCCTCGGGACTAGCGGGGCAGTTGATACGCAGTATTTT
CASSLGTSGAVDTQYF
>TRBV27|-|-|TRBJ2-3
TGTGCCAGCAGTTTCTTTTCAAGCACAGATACGCAGTATTTT
CASSFFSSTDTQYF
>TRBV4-1|-|-|TRBJ1-4
TGCGCCAGCAGCCCTGTTTATCCTAATGAAAAACTGTTTTTT
CASSPVYPNEKLFF
>TRBV5-1|-|few|TRBJ2-1
TGCGCCAGCAGCGCGGAGGCCGTCTACAATGAGCAGTTCTTC
CASSAEAVYNEQFF
>TRBV7-9|-|-|TRBJ2-2
TGTGCCAGCAGCCCGGCAGGGAACACCGGGGAGCTGTTTTTT
CASSPAGNTGELFF
>TRBV7-2|TRBD2|-|TRBJ2-3
TGTGCCAGCAGGGGAGCTAGCGGGGGCACGGCAGATACGCAGTATTTT
CASRGASGGTADTQYF
>TRBV28|-|-|TRBJ2-7
TGTGCCAGCAGTTTATCCGGGGGTCGGTATGTAGGCGAGCAGTACTTC
CASSLSGGRYVGEQYF
>TRBV6-1|-|-|TRBJ1-2
TGTGCCAGCAGTGAAGGATTACAGGCAAGTAGCTATGGCTACACCTTC
CASSEGLQASSYGYTF
>TRBV27|TRBD1|-|TRBJ2-7
TGTGCCAGCAGTTTATCGACAGGGGGCTACGAGCAGTACTTC
CASSLSTGGYEQYF
>TRBV5-6|TRBD2|-|TRBJ2-5
TGTGCCAGCAGCTTGGAGGGACTAGCGGGGGCCTTAACCCAGTACTTC
CASSLEGLAGALTQYF
>TRBV4-1|-|-|TRBJ1-2
TGCGCCAGCAGCCAAGATAAGGGATGGGGCTACACCTTC
CASSQDKGWGYTF